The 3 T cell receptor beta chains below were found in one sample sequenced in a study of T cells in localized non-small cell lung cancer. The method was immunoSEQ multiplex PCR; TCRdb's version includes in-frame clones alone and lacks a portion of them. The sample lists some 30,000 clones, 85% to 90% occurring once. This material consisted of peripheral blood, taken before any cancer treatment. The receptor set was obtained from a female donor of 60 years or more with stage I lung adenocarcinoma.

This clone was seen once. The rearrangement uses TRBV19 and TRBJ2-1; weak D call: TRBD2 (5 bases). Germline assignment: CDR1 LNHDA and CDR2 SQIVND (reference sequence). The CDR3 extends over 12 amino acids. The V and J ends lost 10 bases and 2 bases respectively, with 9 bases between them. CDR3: CATGRAYNEQFF. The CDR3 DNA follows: TGTGCCACCGGGCGGGCCTACAATGAGCAGTTCTTC.

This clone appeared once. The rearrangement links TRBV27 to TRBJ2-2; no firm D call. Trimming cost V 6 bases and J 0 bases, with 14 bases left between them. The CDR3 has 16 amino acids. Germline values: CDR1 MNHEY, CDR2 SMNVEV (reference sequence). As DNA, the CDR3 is TGTGCCAGCAGCGCCGTCGGTACACCGAACACCGGGGAGCTGTTTTTT. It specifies CASSAVGTPNTGELFF.

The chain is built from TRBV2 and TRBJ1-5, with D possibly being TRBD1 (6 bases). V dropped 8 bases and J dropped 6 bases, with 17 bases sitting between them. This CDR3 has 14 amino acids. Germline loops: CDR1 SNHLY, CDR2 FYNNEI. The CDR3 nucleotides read TGTGCCAGCCGCCCGGGGGGGCCCGGTCAGCCCCAGCATTTT. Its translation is CASRPGGPGQPQHF. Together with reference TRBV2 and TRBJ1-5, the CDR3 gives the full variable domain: EPEVTQTPSHQVTQMGQEVILRCVPISNHLYFYWYRQILGQKVEFLVSFYNNEISEKSEIFDDQFSVERPDGSNFTLKIRSTKLEDSAMYFCASRPGGPGQPQHFGDGTRLSIL.